These 10 T cell receptor beta chains originate from one sample sequenced in a study of cytomegalovirus exposure and HLA in healthy donors. The PCR contained 60 Vbeta and 13 Jbeta primers. Only in-frame clones appear in the TCRdb table, and some are missing; sequencing was by immunoSEQ multiplex PCR. The sample consists of about 120,000 clones, over 60% of them appearing once. Sequencing was performed on PBMCs. Every receptor here comes from a man aged 35 to 55 in good health and CMV-seropositive.

V and J are TRBV25-1 and TRBJ1-1; D not resolved. This CDR3 spans 15 amino acids. In germline, CDR1 is MGHDK, CDR2 SYGVNS. The V and J ends lost 2 bases and 1 base respectively, with 11 bases between them. DNA of the CDR3: TGTGCCAGCAGTGAAATAGGGCGGGGGAACACTGAAGCTTTCTTT. Translated, it gives CASSEIGRGNTEAFF. Full variable domain (rest looked up from reference TRBV25-1 and TRBJ1-1): EADIYQTPRYLVIGTGKKITLECSQTMGHDKMYWYQQDPGMELHLIHYSYGVNSTEKGDLSSESTVSRIRTEHFPLTLESARPSHTSQYLCASSEIGRGNTEAFFGQGTRLTVV.

The chain combines TRBV28 with TRBJ2-7, with 9 bases that match TRBD1. CDR3 length: 12 residues. Germline CDR1 and CDR2: MDHEN and SYDVKM. The ends lost 8 bases at V and 13 bases at J; junction bases unmatched: 12. The CDR3 loop reads CASRDRVRKSYF. The DNA of the CDR3 is TGTGCCAGCCGGGACAGGGTGCGCAAGAGTTACTTC.

This clone was found a few times. The CDR3 nucleotides read TGCGCCAGCAGCTTGGCGCGGAAGAACACCGGGGAGCTGTTTTTT. It is translated as CASSLARKNTGELFF. This chain connects TRBV5-1 to TRBJ2-2; D uncertain. The germline V gene has CDR1 SGHRS and CDR2 YFSETQ. Trimming left V 0 bases short and J 1 base short, with 7 bases between. The CDR3 contains 15 residues.

The chain employs TRBV1 and TRBJ2-3; the table calls TRBD2, which could not be checked here. TRBV1 is classified as a pseudogene. This CDR3 is 22 amino acids long. CDR3 amino acids: CTSIAGTSLLRAKYFRGLAQYF. The CDR3 coding sequence is TGCACCAGCATCGCCGGGACTAGTTTGTTAAGAGCCAAATACTTCCGGGGTTTGGCGCAGTATTTT.

The rearrangement uses TRBV6-6 and TRBJ1-2, with D possibly TRBD1 on 5 matching bases. The germline CDR1 and CDR2 sequences are MNHNY and SVGAGI (reference sequence). V was trimmed by 2 bases and J by 3 bases, leaving 16 bases between them. The CDR3 is 16 residues long. The DNA for the CDR3 is TGTGCCAGCAGTTACGCAGGTGCAGGGCTCTACTATGGCTACACCTTC. Its translation: CASSYAGAGLYYGYTF.

This chain links TRBV7-2 with TRBJ2-5; D unresolved. Between the trimmed V and J ends, which lost 0 bases and 4 bases, there was a span of 6 bases. This CDR3 has 13 amino acids. The germline V gene has CDR1 SGHTA and CDR2 FQGNSA. As DNA, the CDR3 is TGTGCCAGCAGCTTAGCATCCGGAGAGACCCAGTACTTC. Translated, it gives CASSLASGETQYF.

This sequence joins TRBV19 and TRBJ2-1, with D possibly matching TRBD2 (5 bases). Trimming took 2 bases from V and 8 from J, leaving 13 bases between them. This CDR3 contains 14 residues. Germline values: CDR1 LNHDA, CDR2 SQIVND (reference sequence). CDR3 in DNA: TGTGCCAGTAGTATAATGGACTCCGATGATGAGCAGTTCTTC. Encoded protein: CASSIMDSDDEQFF. The variable domain in full, with the rest retrieved from reference TRBV19 and TRBJ2-1, is DGGITQSPKYLFRKEGQNVTLSCEQNLNHDAMYWYRQDPGQGLRLIYYSQIVNDFQKGDIAEGYSVSREKKESFPLTVTSAQKNPTAFYLCASSIMDSDDEQFFGPGTRLTVL.

The CDR3 nucleotides are TGTGCCAGCAGCAGACAGGGGTATGGCTACACCTTC. Encoded protein: CASSRQGYGYTF. The genes are TRBV7-6 and TRBJ1-2; TRBD1 agrees at 8 bases. V lost 5 bases to trimming and J lost 5 bases; unmatched junction nucleotides: 1. Germline V gene sequence: CDR1 SGHVS, CDR2 FNYEAQ. The CDR3 is made up of 12 amino acids.

The V call is TRBV4-2, the J call TRBJ2-3; a possible D gene is TRBD1 (6 bases). V was shortened by 0 bases and J by 4 bases, with 17 bases between the two germline ends. The CDR3 runs 17 residues. The germline V gene has CDR1 LGHNA and CDR2 YNFKEQ. DNA of the CDR3: TGTGCCAGCAGCCAAGATGAAGGCCAGGGGTTTCCAGATACGCAGTATTTT. Translating it yields CASSQDEGQGFPDTQYF.

This clone was observed a few times. The genes are TRBV7-2 and TRBJ2-1; D is perhaps TRBD2 (6 bases). From germline, CDR1 is SGHTA and CDR2 FQGNSA. Trimming pared 5 bases from V and 7 bases from J, leaving 18 bases between. This CDR3 has 15 amino acids. CDR3 in DNA: TGTGCCAGCAGCGCCGGAGGGGCTCGGGGGAATGAGCAGTTCTTC. This sequence encodes CASSAGGARGNEQFF.